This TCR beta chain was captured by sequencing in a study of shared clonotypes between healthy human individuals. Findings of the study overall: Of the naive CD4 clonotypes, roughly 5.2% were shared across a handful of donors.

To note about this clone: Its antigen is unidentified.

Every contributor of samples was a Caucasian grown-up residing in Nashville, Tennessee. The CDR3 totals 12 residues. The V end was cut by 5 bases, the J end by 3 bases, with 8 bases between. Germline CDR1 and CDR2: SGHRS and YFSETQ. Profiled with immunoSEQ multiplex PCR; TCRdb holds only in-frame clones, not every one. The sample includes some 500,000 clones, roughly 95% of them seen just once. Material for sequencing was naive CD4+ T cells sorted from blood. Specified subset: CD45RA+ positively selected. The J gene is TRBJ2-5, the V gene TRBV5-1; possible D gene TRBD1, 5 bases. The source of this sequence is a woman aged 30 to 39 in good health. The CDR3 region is CASREGEETQYF. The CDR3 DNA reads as TGCGCCAGCAGGGAAGGGGAAGAGACCCAGTACTTC. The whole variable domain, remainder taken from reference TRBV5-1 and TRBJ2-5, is KAGVTQTPRYLIKTRGQQVTLSCSPISGHRSVSWYQQTPGQGLQFLFEYFSETQRNKGNFPGRFSGRQFSNSRSEMNVSTLELGDSALYLCASREGEETQYFGPGTRLLVL.